This T cell receptor beta chain came from a study of blood T cell repertoires in COVID-19. Deletions cut 6 bases from V and 0 bases from J, with 14 bases between. CDR3 size: 15 residues. Germline loops: CDR1 KGHSH, CDR2 LQKENI. There are a few counts of this clone. Method: immunoSEQ multiplex PCR; TCRdb's copy keeps in-frame clones and lacks some. The table shows some 260,000 clones, with 70% to 80% occurring only once. The rearrangement joins TRBV18 to TRBJ1-2, with D hard to call. Source material: peripheral blood. This receptor was obtained from a woman aged 80 or over with acute or convalescent COVID-19. CDR3 protein: CASSGEAAPNYGYTF. CDR3 nucleotide sequence: TGTGCCAGCTCTGGCGAGGCAGCTCCTAACTATGGCTACACCTTC.